The 23 T cell receptor beta chains listed next were all sequenced from one sample in a study of T cell repertoires in cytomegalovirus infection. TCRdb reanalysed the reads using MiXCR and keeps one entry per CDR3 protein. This sample carries roughly 310,000 distinct CDR3 sequences, 25% to 30% of them seen once, and the ten largest clones take 20%. No antigens are known for them. This material consisted of cultured PBMCs, taken from culture after CMV antigen stimulation. The receptors were sampled from a human donor in good health (CMV status not recorded). Some clones in this sample may be carry-over from other donors' samples.

This clonotype has ten or more counts. The chain couples TRBV28 to TRBJ1-2; D uncertain. Germline CDR1 MDHEN, CDR2 SYDVKM. V lost 7 bases and J 1 base, leaving 16 bases between the germline ends. The CDR3 contains 15 residues. In nucleotides, the CDR3 is TGTGCCAGCAAGATTGTCAACGGCTATAACTATGGCTACACCTTC. Its protein product is CASKIVNGYNYGYTF.

There are a few counts of this clonotype. CDR3 nucleotides: TGTGCCAGCAGCTTAATCGTAGAGGTTGAGCAGTTCTTC. It yields the protein CASSLIVEVEQFF. The chain has TRBV7-3 and TRBJ2-1; D not resolved. V was cut by 1 base and J by 9 bases, with 10 bases left in between. CDR1 SGHTA and CDR2 FQGTGA come from the germline V gene. The CDR3 sequence is 13 residues long.

The V call is TRBV6-6, the J call TRBJ2-1; 7 bases line up with TRBD2. From germline, CDR1 is MNHNY and CDR2 SVGAGI (reference sequence). J was trimmed by 3 bases and V by 0 bases; bases with no gene match: 8. This CDR3 is 17 amino acids long. The CDR3 DNA reads as TGTGCCAGCAGTTACTCGAGATCTAGCGGCATCTACAATGAGCAGTTCTTC. It yields the protein CASSYSRSSGIYNEQFF.

The chain is built from TRBV6-1 and TRBJ1-2, with D possibly TRBD1 on 6 matching bases. Trimming shortened V by 5 bases and J by 4 bases, and 8 bases separated the two germline ends. This CDR3 has 12 amino acids. Germline V gene lookup returns CDR1 MNHNS and CDR2 SASEGT. The CDR3 DNA reads TGTGCCAGCAGTACAGGGACCTATGGCTACACCTTC. Encoded protein: CASSTGTYGYTF.

The chain employs TRBV28 and TRBJ2-7; no reliable D call. V was clipped by 7 bases and J by 0 bases, with 10 bases between them. Germline V gene sequence: CDR1 MDHEN, CDR2 SYDVKM. The CDR3 is made up of 13 amino acids. The CDR3 sequence is CASNRPSSYEQYF. CDR3 bases: TGTGCCAGCAACAGACCTAGCTCCTACGAGCAGTACTTC.

This chain joins TRBV2 and TRBJ1-2; the D is unclear. The V and J ends lost 1 base and 4 bases respectively, with 13 bases between them. This CDR3 is built from 15 residues. Looked up from germline, CDR1 is SNHLY and CDR2 is FYNNEI. CDR3 coding DNA: TGTGCCAGCAGTGAAGGAAGGGTGACAAGCTATGGCTACACCTTC. Its protein is CASSEGRVTSYGYTF.

This clonotype has ten or more counts. The chain carries TRBV6-1 and TRBJ1-2; D perhaps matches TRBD1 (6 bases). Germline V gene sequence: CDR1 MNHNS, CDR2 SASEGT. V shed 8 bases and J shed 9 bases, with 10 bases lying between them. The CDR3 has 10 residues. This chain's CDR3 is CASGTGSYTF. In DNA, the CDR3 is TGTGCCAGCGGAACAGGGAGCTACACCTTC.

The genes are TRBV5-1 and TRBJ2-3; 10 nucleotides line up with TRBD2. This CDR3 has 15 amino acids. V lost 6 bases to trimming and J lost 3 bases; unmatched junction nucleotides: 7. Per germline, CDR1 SGHRS and CDR2 YFSETQ. CDR3 residues: CASKGKAGGTDTQYF. Here the CDR3 DNA reads TGCGCCAGCAAAGGAAAAGCGGGGGGGACAGATACGCAGTATTTT. Filled out from reference TRBV5-1 and TRBJ2-3, the complete variable domain reads KAGVTQTPRYLIKTRGQQVTLSCSPISGHRSVSWYQQTPGQGLQFLFEYFSETQRNKGNFPGRFSGRQFSNSRSEMNVSTLELGDSALYLCASKGKAGGTDTQYFGPGTRLTVL.

This clonotype has more than one count but fewer than ten. The chain carries TRBV7-2 and TRBJ2-3, with TRBD2 matching over 7 bases. CDR3 length equals 17 residues. CDR1 and CDR2 from the germline V gene are SGHTA and FQGNSA. Trimming removed 5 bases from V and 0 bases from J; junction bases left unmatched: 11. The chain's CDR3 is CASSPQLASTSTDTQYF. The DNA of the CDR3 is TGTGCCAGCAGCCCGCAACTAGCGTCCACGAGCACAGATACGCAGTATTTT.

This clonotype was counted at least ten times. This chain uses TRBV10-3 with TRBJ1-5; 7 nucleotides match TRBD1. CDR3 length: 15 amino acids. CDR1 and CDR2 (germline): ENHRY, SYGVKD. Germline trimming cut 0 bases from V and 7 bases from J; bases unmatched to any gene: 6. CDR3 residues: CAISESPGGGQPQHF. DNA for the CDR3: TGTGCCATCAGTGAGTCGCCAGGGGGTGGGCAGCCCCAGCATTTT.

The genes are TRBV6-2 or TRBV6-3 and TRBJ1-2; D remains ambiguous. V lost 7 bases to trimming and J lost 8 bases, with 17 bases between them. The V gene's germline CDR1 is MNHEY and CDR2 SVGEGT. The CDR3 covers 13 residues. CDR3: CASTLTRFRGYTF. In nucleotides, the CDR3 is TGTGCCAGCACCTTAACGAGATTCCGCGGCTACACCTTC.

The chain employs TRBV12-3 or TRBV12-4 and TRBJ1-2; no clear D. The V end was cut by 0 bases, the J end by 3 bases, with 5 bases between. This CDR3 has 13 residues. The CDR3 spells CASSLASYYGYTF. Written as DNA, the CDR3 is TGTGCCAGCAGTTTAGCCAGCTACTATGGCTACACCTTC.

Ten or more counts support this clonotype. The chain carries TRBV7-2 and TRBJ1-2; 10 bases agree with TRBD1. Germline loops: CDR1 SGHTA, CDR2 FQGNSA. CDR3 length: 14 amino acids. The junction had 6 bases not matched to a gene; V was cut back by 6 bases and J by 5 bases. DNA of the CDR3: TGTGCCAGCAGGATGACAGGGGGCGAGTATGGCTACACCTTC. Residues: CASRMTGGEYGYTF. Using reference TRBV7-2 and TRBJ1-2 for the parts outside the CDR3, the full variable domain is GAGVSQSPSNKVTEKGKDVELRCDPISGHTALYWYRQSLGQGLEFLIYFQGNSAPDKSGLPSDRFSAERTGGSVSTLTIQRTQQEDSAVYLCASRMTGGEYGYTFGSGTRLTVV.

Only a few counts were recorded for this clonotype. The V gene is TRBV28, the J gene TRBJ1-1; D is perhaps TRBD1 (5 bases). The germline CDR1 and CDR2 sequences are MDHEN and SYDVKM. This CDR3 contains 14 residues. V lost 3 bases, J lost 4 bases, and 12 bases lay in between. CDR3 sequence: CASSLGEISTEAFF. Here the CDR3 DNA reads TGTGCCAGCAGTTTGGGGGAAATAAGCACTGAAGCTTTCTTT.

This chain connects TRBV11-2 to TRBJ1-6; no reliable D call. Germline lookup yields CDR1 SGHAT and CDR2 FQNNGV. The CDR3 spans 12 residues. Trimming removed 0 bases at V and 10 bases at J, with 4 bases between. The CDR3 protein is CASSLDVSPLHF. The CDR3 nucleotides read TGTGCCAGCAGCTTAGATGTGTCACCCCTCCACTTT.

This clonotype was seen ten or more times. The chain links TRBV19 to TRBJ2-7; TRBD1 might be the D (5 bases). The germline V and J ends were trimmed by 3 bases and 3 bases, with 15 bases remaining between them. Germline CDR1 reads LNHDA; CDR2 reads SQIVND (reference sequence). The CDR3 extends over 15 amino acids. CDR3 sequence reads: CASSIGWGRNYEQYF. As DNA, the CDR3 is TGTGCCAGTAGTATCGGGTGGGGCAGGAACTACGAGCAGTACTTC. Based on the CDR3 plus reference TRBV19 and TRBJ2-7, the full variable domain is DGGITQSPKYLFRKEGQNVTLSCEQNLNHDAMYWYRQDPGQGLRLIYYSQIVNDFQKGDIAEGYSVSREKKESFPLTVTSAQKNPTAFYLCASSIGWGRNYEQYFGPGTRLTVT.

V is TRBV2 and J is TRBJ2-3; the D gene is possibly TRBD1 (5 bases). The CDR3 extends over 14 amino acids. V gave up 10 bases and J gave up 0 bases, with 14 bases separating them. The germline V gene encodes CDR1 SNHLY and CDR2 FYNNEI. The CDR3 loop reads CANQAGPSTDTQYF. The CDR3 nucleotides read TGTGCCAACCAGGCAGGGCCTAGCACAGATACGCAGTATTTT.

The V call is TRBV19, the J call TRBJ1-3; D is unclear. V gave up 8 bases and J gave up 1 base, with 9 bases separating them. CDR1 is LNHDA, CDR2 SQIVND, per germline (reference sequence). There are 13 residues in the CDR3. The CDR3 loop is CASADASGNTIYF. The CDR3, as DNA: TGTGCCAGTGCTGACGCTTCTGGAAACACCATATATTTT.

This clonotype was seen a handful of times. The chain joins TRBV7-9 to TRBJ2-7; 9 bases agree with TRBD1. There are 15 residues in the CDR3. The V segment lost 5 bases and the J segment 1 base; nucleotides outside the gene matches: 6. The germline CDR1 and CDR2 sequences are SEHNR and FQNEAQ (reference sequence). The CDR3: CASSPGQGPSYEQYF. CDR3 DNA sequence: TGTGCCAGCAGCCCGGGACAGGGTCCTTCCTACGAGCAGTACTTC.

The V gene is TRBV6-6, the J gene TRBJ2-2; D unresolved. The CDR3 has 14 amino acids. Trimming shortened V by 6 bases and J by 7 bases, and 15 bases separated the two germline ends. In germline, CDR1 is MNHNY, CDR2 SVGAGI (reference sequence). CDR3 amino acids: CASRPGPSGGELFF. The CDR3 DNA is TGTGCCAGCAGACCAGGTCCCTCCGGCGGGGAGCTGTTTTTT.

The J gene is TRBJ1-1, the V gene TRBV6-6; D ambiguous. The CDR3 is 14 residues long. Per the germline V gene, CDR1 is MNHNY and CDR2 is SVGAGI (reference sequence). V was trimmed by 7 bases and J by 1 base, leaving 13 bases between them. Here the CDR3 reads CASTLMWENTEAFF. CDR3 in DNA: TGTGCCAGCACCTTAATGTGGGAGAACACTGAAGCTTTCTTT.

V and J are TRBV9 and TRBJ2-7, with 10 bases lining up with TRBD2. Per the germline V gene, CDR1 is SGDLS and CDR2 is YYNGEE. The CDR3 has 15 amino acids. The V segment lost 4 bases and the J segment 3 bases; nucleotides outside the gene matches: 7. CDR3 loop: CASSPRGLANYEQYF. CDR3 nucleotides: TGTGCCAGCAGCCCTAGGGGACTAGCGAACTACGAGCAGTACTTC.

The chain joins TRBV11-2 to TRBJ2-3, with 12 bases lining up with TRBD2. The CDR3 is 16 amino acids. CDR1 SGHAT and CDR2 FQNNGV come from the germline V gene. Trimming at V came to 5 bases and at J to 7 bases, leaving 10 bases not matched to a gene. The DNA of the CDR3 is TGTGCCAGCAGCGCCTTGACTAGCGGGAGCTTGAATACGCAGTATTTT. Protein sequence: CASSALTSGSLNTQYF.